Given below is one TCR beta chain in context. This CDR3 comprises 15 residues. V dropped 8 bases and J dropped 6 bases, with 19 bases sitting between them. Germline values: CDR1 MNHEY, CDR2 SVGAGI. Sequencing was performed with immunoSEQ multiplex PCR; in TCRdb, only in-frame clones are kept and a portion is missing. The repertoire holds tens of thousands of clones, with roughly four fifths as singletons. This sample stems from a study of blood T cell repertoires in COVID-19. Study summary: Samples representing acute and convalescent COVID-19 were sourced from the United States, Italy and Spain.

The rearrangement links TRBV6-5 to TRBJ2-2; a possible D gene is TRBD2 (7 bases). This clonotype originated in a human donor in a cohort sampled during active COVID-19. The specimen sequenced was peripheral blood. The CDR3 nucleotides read TGTGCCAGCCGCACGGGGGGCAGGGTGTCCGGGGAGCTGTTTTTT. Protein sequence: CASRTGGRVSGELFF.